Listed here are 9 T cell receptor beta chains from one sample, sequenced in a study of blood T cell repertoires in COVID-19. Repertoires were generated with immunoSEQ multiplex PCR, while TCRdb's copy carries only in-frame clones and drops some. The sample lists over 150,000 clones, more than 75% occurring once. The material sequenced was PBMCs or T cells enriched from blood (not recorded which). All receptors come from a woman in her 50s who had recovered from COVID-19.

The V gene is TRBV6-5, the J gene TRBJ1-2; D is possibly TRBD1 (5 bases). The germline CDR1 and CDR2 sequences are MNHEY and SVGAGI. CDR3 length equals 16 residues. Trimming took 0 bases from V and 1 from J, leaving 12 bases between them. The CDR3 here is CASSYSGGRSNYGYTF. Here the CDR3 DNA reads TGTGCCAGCAGTTACTCGGGGGGACGGAGTAACTATGGCTACACCTTC.

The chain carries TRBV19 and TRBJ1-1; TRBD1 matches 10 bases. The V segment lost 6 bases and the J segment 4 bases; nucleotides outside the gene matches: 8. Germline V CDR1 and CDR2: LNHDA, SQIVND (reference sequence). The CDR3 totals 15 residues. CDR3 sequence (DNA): TGTGCCAGTAGCGCCGGGACAGGGGTGGGCACTGAAGCTTTCTTT. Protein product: CASSAGTGVGTEAFF. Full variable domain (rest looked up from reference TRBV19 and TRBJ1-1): DGGITQSPKYLFRKEGQNVTLSCEQNLNHDAMYWYRQDPGQGLRLIYYSQIVNDFQKGDIAEGYSVSREKKESFPLTVTSAQKNPTAFYLCASSAGTGVGTEAFFGQGTRLTVV.

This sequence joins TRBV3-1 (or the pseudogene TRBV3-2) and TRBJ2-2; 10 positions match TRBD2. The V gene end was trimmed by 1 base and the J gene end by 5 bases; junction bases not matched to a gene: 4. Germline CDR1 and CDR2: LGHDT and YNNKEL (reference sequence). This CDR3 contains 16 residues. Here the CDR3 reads CASSQVTLAGTGELFF. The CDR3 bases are TGTGCCAGCAGCCAAGTTACACTAGCGGGAACCGGGGAGCTGTTTTTT.

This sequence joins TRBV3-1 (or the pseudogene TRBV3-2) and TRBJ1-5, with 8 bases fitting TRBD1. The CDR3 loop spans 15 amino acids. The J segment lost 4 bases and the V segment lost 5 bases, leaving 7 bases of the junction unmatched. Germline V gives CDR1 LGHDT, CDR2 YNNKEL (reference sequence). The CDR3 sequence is CASSSGTGINQPQHF. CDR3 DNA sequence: TGTGCCAGCAGCTCCGGGACAGGCATTAATCAGCCCCAGCATTTT.

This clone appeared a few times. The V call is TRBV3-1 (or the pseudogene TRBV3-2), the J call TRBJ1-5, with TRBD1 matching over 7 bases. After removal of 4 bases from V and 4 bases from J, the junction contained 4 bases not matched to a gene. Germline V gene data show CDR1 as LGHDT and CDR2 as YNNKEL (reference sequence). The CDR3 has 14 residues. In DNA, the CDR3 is TGTGCCAGCAGCCCGGGACAGCTGAATCAGCCCCAGCATTTT. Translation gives CASSPGQLNQPQHF.

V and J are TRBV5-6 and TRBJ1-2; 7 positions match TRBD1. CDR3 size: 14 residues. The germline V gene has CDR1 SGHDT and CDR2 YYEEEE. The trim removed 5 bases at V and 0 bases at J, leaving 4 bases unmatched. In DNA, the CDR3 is TGTGCCAGCAGTTTCGGACAGGCTAACTATGGCTACACCTTC. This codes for CASSFGQANYGYTF. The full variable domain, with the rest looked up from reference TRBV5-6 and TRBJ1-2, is DAGVTQSPTHLIKTRGQQVTLRCSPKSGHDTVSWYQQALGQGPQFIFQYYEEEERQRGNFPDRFSGHQFPNYSSELNVNALLLGDSALYLCASSFGQANYGYTFGSGTRLTVV.

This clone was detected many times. CDR3 DNA: TGTGCCAGCAGCCTCACCGGGACTAGTCGGTACGAGCAGTACTTC. It specifies CASSLTGTSRYEQYF. The V and J genes are TRBV5-6 and TRBJ2-7; TRBD2 agrees at 8 bases. Germline V lookup: CDR1 SGHDT, CDR2 YYEEEE. The CDR3 sequence is 15 residues long. V trimming: 4 bases; J trimming: 4 bases; junction bases outside the gene matches: 10.

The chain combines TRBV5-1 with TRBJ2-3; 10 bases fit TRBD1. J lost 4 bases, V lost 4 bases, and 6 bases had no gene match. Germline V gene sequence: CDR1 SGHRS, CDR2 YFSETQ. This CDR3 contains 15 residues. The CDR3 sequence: CASSRGTGVADTQYF. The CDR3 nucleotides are TGCGCCAGCAGCCGGGGGACAGGGGTCGCAGATACGCAGTATTTT.

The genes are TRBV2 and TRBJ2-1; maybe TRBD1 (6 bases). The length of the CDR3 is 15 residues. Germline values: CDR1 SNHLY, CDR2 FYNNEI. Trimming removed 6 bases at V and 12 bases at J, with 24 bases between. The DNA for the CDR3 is TGTGCCAGCAGCACCGGGCCCGGGGTTTCAGGGGTGCAGTTCTTC. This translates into CASSTGPGVSGVQFF.